What follows is one T cell receptor beta chain and its context. Its antigen is not known. The data originate from a study of cytomegalovirus exposure and HLA in healthy donors. In the study overall: The approximately 120 validation repertoires, a later analysis reported, used the same platform as the approximately 630 first-cohort repertoires.

Clones were read by immunoSEQ multiplex PCR, and TCRdb kept only the in-frame ones, dropping some. The sample includes some 140,000 clones, more than 70% of them seen just once. The CDR3 totals 14 residues. Germline lookup yields CDR1 KGHSH and CDR2 LQKENI. The J segment lost 4 bases and the V segment lost 5 bases, leaving 6 bases of the junction unmatched. Study-level findings and limits: First-cohort TCR clusters tended to co-occur in the roughly 120 validation repertoires, a later analysis found. Most TCR sequences were rare, but some public TCRs occurred in many donors.

The chain is built from TRBV18 and TRBJ2-7; 9 bases align to TRBD2. This TCR was sampled from a human donor in good health. Sequencing was done on a sample of PBMCs. As DNA, the CDR3 is TGTGCCAGCTCAAAGACTAGCGGAGAATACGAGCAGTACTTC. It specifies CASSKTSGEYEQYF.